The clone carrying this T cell receptor beta chain came up many times. Its target is not known. In germline, CDR1 is MGHRA, CDR2 YSYEKL. The CDR3 loop spans 15 amino acids. V lost 0 bases, J lost 5 bases, and 5 bases stayed unmatched. Whole-study results and caveats: Tumor memory CD4+ T cell TCR gene usage clustered with blood and lymph node memory CD4+ cells and lymph node naive CD4+ cells. Larger-cohort validation covered only one TCR beta V-J rearrangement.

Semi-nested PCR with Nested Universal Primer A followed constant-region reverse priming of full-length variable regions. MiXCR was run by TCRdb on the 5' RACE reads, yielding one entry per CDR3 protein. The repertoire holds fewer than 65,000 distinct CDR3 sequences, with roughly 30% as singletons. This chain uses TRBV4-1 with TRBJ1-2, with 8 bases aligning to TRBD1. Sequencing was done on a sample of tumor-infiltrating naive CD4+ T cells sorted from the breast tumor. Described subset: naive CD4+ T cells, CD4+CD45RA+CD25-. The sequence was obtained from a female donor with breast cancer. The DNA of the CDR3 is TGCGCCAGCAGCCAAGAACAGGGGGTTGGATATGGCTACACCTTC. It translates to CASSQEQGVGYGYTF.